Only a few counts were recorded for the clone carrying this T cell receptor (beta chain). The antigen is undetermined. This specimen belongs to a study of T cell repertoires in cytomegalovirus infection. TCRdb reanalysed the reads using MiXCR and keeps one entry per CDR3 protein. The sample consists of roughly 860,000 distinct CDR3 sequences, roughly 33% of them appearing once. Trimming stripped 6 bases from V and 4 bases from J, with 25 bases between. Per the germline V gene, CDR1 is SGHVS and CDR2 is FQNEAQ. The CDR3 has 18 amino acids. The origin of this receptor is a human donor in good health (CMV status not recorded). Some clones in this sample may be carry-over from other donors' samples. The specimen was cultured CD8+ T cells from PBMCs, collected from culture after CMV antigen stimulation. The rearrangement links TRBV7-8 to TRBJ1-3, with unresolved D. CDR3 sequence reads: CASSAQRVPRASGNTIYF. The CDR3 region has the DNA TGTGCCAGCAGTGCTCAACGGGTGCCGAGAGCTTCGGGAAACACCATATATTTT.